In this sample, the clone carrying this TCR beta chain turned up a few times. Its specificity is unknown. The sample is drawn from a study of CD8 T cells in ankylosing spondylitis. Notes on the study in general: Earlier work had already found some motif variants in reactive arthritis synovial fluid and blood.

TCR beta libraries were made by quantitative 5'-RACE with molecular barcodes. TCRdb reprocessed the 5' RACE reads via MiXCR and lists one record per CDR3 protein. Among a few hundred thousand distinct CDR3 sequences listed, under 20% were seen once. Trimming removed 2 bases from V and 12 bases from J, with 11 bases in between. The germline V gene encodes CDR1 LGHNA and CDR2 YSLEER. The CDR3 contains 11 residues. Sequences were obtained from blood, either unsorted or a sorted T cell fraction (not recorded which). This clonotype originated in a male donor with ankylosing spondylitis or in good health (not recorded which). The chain links TRBV4-3 to TRBJ2-7; D is unclear. CDR3 sequence reads: CASSQSDPAYF. Written as DNA, the CDR3 is TGCGCCAGCAGCCAATCGGACCCAGCGTACTTC.